One and the same sample provided the 2 T cell receptor beta chains below, sequenced in a study of blood T cells in healthy people across ages. For the second PCR, which ran for about 6 to 11 cycles, a sample-barcoded 5' primer and a J-beta primer mix were used. Each CDR3 protein is one row after TCRdb ran MiXCR on the 5' RACE reads. The profile shows about 590,000 distinct CDR3 sequences, about 30% of them singletons. What was sequenced was blood. Receptors were obtained from a woman over 75 in good health.

This clonotype has just a few counts. A much larger clone is a single base away; this may be a read error. The chain uses TRBV12-3 or TRBV12-4 and TRBJ2-2, with D possibly matching TRBD1 (6 bases). The CDR3 covers 17 residues. Here the CDR3 reads CASSLVRLQGNTGERFF. The CDR3 DNA is TGTGCCAGCAGTTTAGTGAGGCTACAGGGTAACACCGGGGAGCGGTTTTTT.

The rearrangement joins TRBV7-2 to TRBJ2-3, with 11 bases identical to TRBD2. CDR3 length: 18 amino acids. Germline assignment: CDR1 SGHTA and CDR2 FQGNSA. The trim removed 2 bases at V and 6 bases at J, leaving 13 bases unmatched. The CDR3: CASSLYGLAGGLTDTQYF. CDR3 nucleotide sequence: TGTGCCAGCAGCTTATATGGGCTAGCGGGGGGACTGACGGATACGCAGTATTTT.